A single sample gave rise to the 27 T cell receptor beta chains below, sequenced in a study of T cells after posttransplantation cyclophosphamide. Assay: immunoSEQ multiplex PCR; the TCRdb copy retains only in-frame clones and omits some. The table records some 4,300 clones, about 61% of them present only once. Sequencing input: memory CD8+ T cells sorted from blood. The receptors were sampled from a woman in her sixties in good health, CMV-negative, and a related stem cell transplant donor.

This rearrangement joins TRBV11-3 to TRBJ2-5, with 7 bases that match TRBD1. The length of the CDR3 is 16 residues. CDR1 and CDR2 (germline): SGHNT, YENEEA. Trimming took 5 bases from V and 0 from J; bases not matched to a gene: 9. CDR3 coding DNA: TGTGCCAGCAGCCCCCGAGGGACAGAGTACCAAGAGACCCAGTACTTC. Protein sequence: CASSPRGTEYQETQYF.

The CDR3 nucleotides read TGTGCCAGCAGCTTCCCAGGGTCTATGGGCTACACCTTC. Translating gives CASSFPGSMGYTF. V and J are TRBV11-2 and TRBJ1-2, with D possibly being TRBD1 (5 bases). CDR3 length: 13 amino acids. Trimming removed 3 bases at V and 8 bases at J, with 13 bases between. Germline V gives CDR1 SGHAT, CDR2 FQNNGV.

Only a few counts were recorded for this clone. The chain couples TRBV28 to TRBJ1-5; D unresolved. The CDR3 extends over 18 amino acids. CDR1 is MDHEN and CDR2 is SYDVKM in the germline V gene. Trimming removed 2 bases from V and 1 base from J, with 18 bases in between. The CDR3 here is CASSLDLEATFSNQPQHF. CDR3 nucleotides: TGTGCCAGCAGTTTAGATTTGGAGGCTACCTTCAGCAATCAGCCCCAGCATTTT.

As for this clone: Its ends do not fully match the called genes, so a read error is possible. The rearrangement joins TRBV19 to TRBJ1-3; 8 bases align to TRBD1. This CDR3 is built from 16 residues. CDR1 and CDR2 from the germline V gene are LNHDA and SQIVND (reference sequence). The DNA of the CDR3 is TGTGTCAGTACCGAATTGCTGGACAGGGAGGGAAACACCATATATTTT. Protein sequence: CVSTELLDREGNTIYF. Full variable domain (outside the CDR3, taken from reference TRBV19 and TRBJ1-3): DGGITQSPKYLFRKEGQNVTLSCEQNLNHDAMYWYRQDPGQGLRLIYYSQIVNDFQKGDIAEGYSVSREKKESFPLTVTSAQKNPTAFYLCVSTELLDREGNTIYFGEGSWLTVV.

V usage is TRBV7-9 and J usage is TRBJ2-1; 14 bases are shared with TRBD2. This CDR3 is 17 amino acids long. Unmatched junction bases numbered 9, after V lost 5 bases and J lost 6 bases. The germline gives CDR1 SEHNR, CDR2 FQNEAQ (reference sequence). DNA of the CDR3: TGTGCCAGCAGCCCAAGACTAGCGGGGGGGCCCGGCAATGAGCAGTTCTTC. Translated: CASSPRLAGGPGNEQFF.

The V call is TRBV28, the J call TRBJ2-3; D may be TRBD2 (7 bases). Germline CDR1 and CDR2: MDHEN and SYDVKM. The CDR3 covers 15 residues. V lost 2 bases and J lost 6, with 15 bases in between. CDR3 residues: CASSLTGGAYDTQYF. CDR3 nucleotide sequence: TGTGCCAGCAGTTTAACTGGGGGGGCGTACGATACGCAGTATTTT.

This rearrangement joins TRBV4-1 to TRBJ2-7; weak D call: TRBD1 (5 bases). Trimming removed 1 base at V and 2 bases at J, with 9 bases between. The CDR3 length is 14 residues. Germline V gene lookup returns CDR1 MGHRA and CDR2 YSYEKL. Here the CDR3 DNA reads TGCGCCAGCAGCCAAGTCCCAGGGCCCTACGAGCAGTACTTC. Encoded protein: CASSQVPGPYEQYF.

The gene calls are TRBV30 and TRBJ1-2; possible D gene TRBD1, 5 bases. V dropped 4 bases and J dropped 3 bases, with 18 bases sitting between them. Germline lookup yields CDR1 GTSNPN and CDR2 SVGIG (reference sequence). There are 15 residues in the CDR3. The CDR3 region has the DNA TGTGCCTGGAAGGGGAAGGGATACCCTTACTATGGCTACACCTTC. This translates into CAWKGKGYPYYGYTF. The variable domain in full, completed from reference TRBV30 and TRBJ1-2, reads SQTIHQWPATLVQPVGSPLSLECTVEGTSNPNLYWYRQAAGRGLQLLFYSVGIGQISSEVPQNLSASRPQDRQFILSSKKLLLSDSGFYLCAWKGKGYPYYGYTFGSGTRLTVV.

Notes on this clone: Relative to the germline gene, one junction end is altered; a read error may explain this. The chain links TRBV29-1 to TRBJ2-1; 8 nucleotides agree with TRBD1. CDR3 length equals 12 residues. Germline V gene data show CDR1 as SQVTM and CDR2 as ANQGSEA. The CDR3 loop is CSVQDRGYEQFF. For the CDR3, the DNA is TGCAGCGTTCAAGACAGGGGCTATGAGCAGTTCTTC.

This clone has a single count. CDR3 in amino acids: CASSQDASGYEQYF. CDR3 bases: TGCGCCAGCAGCCAAGACGCTAGCGGGTACGAGCAGTACTTC. The V call is TRBV4-1, the J call TRBJ2-7, with TRBD2 identical over 8 bases. Germline CDR1 is MGHRA and CDR2 is YSYEKL. The CDR3 is made up of 14 amino acids. Trimming took 0 bases from V and 4 from J; bases not matched to a gene: 2.

The V gene is TRBV13, the J gene TRBJ2-5, with 14 bases lining up with TRBD2. Germline CDR1 PRHDT, CDR2 FYEKMQ (reference sequence). The CDR3 extends over 16 amino acids. J was trimmed by 6 bases and V by 5 bases; bases with no gene match: 8. In nucleotides, the CDR3 is TGTGCCAGCAGCGAAGGGACTAGCGGGAGTAGACAGACCCAGTACTTC. This sequence encodes CASSEGTSGSRQTQYF.

This clone was counted only a few times. The chain couples TRBV6-6 to TRBJ1-3; D is unresolved. The germline V gene has CDR1 MNHNY and CDR2 SVGAGI (reference sequence). V lost 6 bases to trimming and J lost 8 bases, with 11 bases between them. This CDR3 contains 12 residues. CDR3 sequence: CASSPEGDTIYF. The DNA for the CDR3 is TGTGCCAGCAGCCCCGAGGGAGACACCATATATTTT.

The genes are TRBV27 and TRBJ2-1, with TRBD2 identical over 9 bases. V trimming: 5 bases; J trimming: 3 bases; junction bases outside the gene matches: 14. Germline values: CDR1 MNHEY, CDR2 SMNVEV (reference sequence). CDR3 length: 18 amino acids. CDR3: CASSLTSSREGYYNEQFF. The CDR3 region has the DNA TGTGCCAGCAGTCTAACCTCCTCGCGGGAGGGTTACTACAATGAGCAGTTCTTC.

The rearrangement links TRBV7-9 to TRBJ2-7; 8 nucleotides agree with TRBD1. With 4 bases clipped from V and 7 bases from J, the junction kept 12 bases outside the gene matches. Per the germline V gene, CDR1 is SEHNR and CDR2 is FQNEAQ (reference sequence). The CDR3 covers 15 residues. The CDR3 loop reads CASSSTGTGVGEQYF. DNA for the CDR3: TGTGCCAGCAGCTCAACCGGGACAGGAGTGGGGGAGCAGTACTTC.

The CDR3 DNA sequence: TGTGCCAGCAGCTTAGTGGCTAGATCCTACGAGCAGTACTTC. It codes for CASSLVARSYEQYF. The gene calls are TRBV7-2 and TRBJ2-5, with D unresolved. The J call may be faulty, since TRBJ2-7 better matches the DNA end. This CDR3 is 14 amino acids long. Germline values: CDR1 SGHTA, CDR2 FQGNSA.

The J gene is TRBJ2-5, the V gene TRBV28, with 14 bases identical to TRBD2. Judging by the DNA end, TRBJ2-7 fits better; the J call may be wrong. The CDR3 has 16 amino acids. Looked up from germline, CDR1 is MDHEN and CDR2 is SYDVKM. The CDR3 DNA is TGTGCCAGCAGTTCCCCGACTAGCGGGAGGGCCTACGAGCAGTACTTC. Translated: CASSSPTSGRAYEQYF.

This clone occurred a few times. The same CDR3 can be traced to other DNA sequences in this sample. This chain links TRBV15 with TRBJ2-1; a weak D match, TRBD2 (6 bases). The CDR3 has 17 residues. Germline V gives CDR1 LNHNV, CDR2 YYDKDF (reference sequence). Trimming removed 0 bases at V and 1 base at J, with 13 bases between. The chain's CDR3 is CATSRDHGSSSYNEQFF. The DNA for the CDR3 is TGTGCCACCAGCAGAGATCACGGGAGCAGTTCCTACAATGAGCAGTTCTTC.

A note on this clone: The same CDR3 is also encoded by other DNA sequences in this sample. V and J are TRBV6-4 and TRBJ2-3; tentatively, D is TRBD1 (8 bases). The CDR3 sequence is 16 residues long. V was trimmed by 0 bases and J by 3 bases, leaving 13 bases between them. Per germline, CDR1 MRHNA and CDR2 SNTAGT. The CDR3 loop is CASSDSTGGGTDTQYF. The CDR3 DNA reads as TGTGCCAGCAGTGACTCCACAGGGGGGGGGACAGATACGCAGTATTTT.

The CDR3 DNA reads as TGCGCCAGCAGCCAAGATAGGGCGGGGGGGCCGGATACGCAGTATTTT. This translates into CASSQDRAGGPDTQYF. The gene calls are TRBV4-3 and TRBJ2-3, with 9 nucleotides matching TRBD2. This CDR3 comprises 16 residues. CDR1 is LGHNA and CDR2 is YSLEER in the germline V gene. J was trimmed by 6 bases and V by 0 bases; bases with no gene match: 7.

V gene TRBV29-1 combines with J gene TRBJ2-7; tentatively, D is TRBD2 (5 bases). Germline V gives CDR1 SQVTM, CDR2 ANQGSEA. Between the trimmed V and J ends, which lost 6 bases and 1 base, there was a span of 25 bases. The CDR3 has 17 residues. CDR3 sequence reads: CSVAGGPGRVNSYEQYF. The CDR3 bases are TGCAGCGTGGCTGGCGGGCCCGGACGAGTCAATTCCTACGAGCAGTACTTC.

The CDR3 DNA sequence: TGTGCCTGGAGTGTGATACAGCCCAATGAGCAGTTCTTC. It is translated as CAWSVIQPNEQFF. The V and J genes are TRBV30 and TRBJ2-1; D is undetermined. CDR1 GTSNPN and CDR2 SVGIG come from the germline V gene (reference sequence). V was cut by 0 bases and J by 6 bases, with 9 bases left in between. The CDR3 runs 13 residues.

The chain combines TRBV4-1 with TRBJ2-1; 12 nucleotides agree with TRBD2. The CDR3 covers 18 residues. Germline lookup yields CDR1 MGHRA and CDR2 YSYEKL. The trim removed 0 bases at V and 5 bases at J, leaving 8 bases unmatched. The CDR3 loop is CASSQDGIWTSGDNEQFF. DNA of the CDR3: TGCGCCAGCAGCCAAGATGGCATTTGGACTAGCGGGGACAATGAGCAGTTCTTC.

The rearrangement joins TRBV4-1 to TRBJ2-3, with TRBD2 identical over 10 bases. Germline assignment: CDR1 MGHRA and CDR2 YSYEKL. This CDR3 has 17 amino acids. V was clipped by 4 bases and J by 2 bases; unmatched bases: 9. CDR3 DNA: TGCGCCAGCAGCCGCCGCCTTAGCGGGGGGTCCACAGATACGCAGTATTTT. This sequence encodes CASSRRLSGGSTDTQYF.

The rearrangement joins TRBV5-4 to TRBJ2-3; 7 bases agree with TRBD1. CDR3 length: 15 residues. The V and J ends lost 1 base and 1 base, in that order; junction bases with no gene match: 3. Per the germline V gene, CDR1 is SGHNT and CDR2 is YYREEE (reference sequence). CDR3 sequence reads: CASSLTGAGTDTQYF. The DNA of the CDR3 is TGTGCCAGCAGCTTGACAGGGGCAGGCACAGATACGCAGTATTTT.

CDR3 amino acids: CSTDRGNNYGYTF. CDR3 in DNA: TGCAGCACGGACAGGGGAAATAACTATGGCTACACCTTC. The chain couples TRBV29-1 to TRBJ1-2, with TRBD1 matching over 9 bases. J lost 1 base, V lost 8 bases, and 5 bases had no gene match. Looked up from germline, CDR1 is SQVTM and CDR2 is ANQGSEA. CDR3 length equals 13 residues.

The chain uses TRBV13 and TRBJ2-7; 7 bases fit TRBD2. Germline V gene sequence: CDR1 PRHDT, CDR2 FYEKMQ (reference sequence). After removal of 5 bases from V and 1 base from J, the junction contained 8 bases not matched to a gene. The CDR3 length is 15 residues. CDR3: CASSPRLAPSYEQYF. The CDR3 coding sequence is TGTGCCAGCAGCCCCCGACTAGCTCCATCCTACGAGCAGTACTTC.

The gene calls are TRBV9 and TRBJ2-5, with a tentative D call TRBD2 (6 bases). There are 15 residues in the CDR3. Germline assignment: CDR1 SGDLS and CDR2 YYNGEE. Trimming shortened V by 4 bases and J by 1 base, and 14 bases separated the two germline ends. CDR3 sequence: CASSQGGRPQETQYF. The CDR3 DNA is TGTGCCAGCAGCCAGGGAGGAAGGCCCCAAGAGACCCAGTACTTC.